The entry below describes one T cell receptor (beta chain). Produced via immunoSEQ multiplex PCR; TCRdb's table is partial and in-frame only. The table records about 480,000 clones, roughly 87% of them present only once. The entry originates in a study of blood T cell repertoires in COVID-19. Study summary: PBMCs, B-cell-depleted T cells, or T cells were the source of the cDNA or gDNA that made up the material.

The ends were cut back, 0 bases at V and 4 bases at J, with 15 bases in the middle. CDR1 is MNHEY and CDR2 is SVGAGI in the germline V gene. The CDR3 covers 16 residues. The J gene is TRBJ1-1, the V gene TRBV6-5, with unresolved D. Source material: peripheral blood. The source of this sequence is a man aged 18 to 29 with COVID-19, enrolled during active disease. The CDR3 protein is CASSYSTRVRGTEAFF. In DNA, the CDR3 is TGTGCCAGCAGTTACTCGACCCGGGTACGAGGCACTGAAGCTTTCTTT.